This entry concerns a single T cell receptor beta chain. This record comes from a study of blood T cell repertoires in COVID-19. Study summary: Acute and convalescent COVID-19 samples came from the United States, Italy and Spain. The analysed material was cDNA or gDNA that came from T cells, B-cell-depleted T cells, or PBMCs.

As handled by the study authors: Estimates of nucleated cell counts were drawn from the amplification of reference gene primers. Repertoires were generated with immunoSEQ multiplex PCR, while TCRdb's copy carries only in-frame clones and drops some. V and J calls plus clone size are reproduced from that table; the DNA served to infer D and trimming. This sample yields 150,000 to 200,000 clones, of which approximately 83% are seen a single time; about 9.7% belongs to the top ten. The CDR3 extends over 15 amino acids. The germline V gene encodes CDR1 SGHNT and CDR2 YYREEE (reference sequence). Trimming pared 5 bases from V and 4 bases from J, leaving 15 bases between.

This TCR was recovered from a man aged 45-60 years with active or convalescent COVID-19. The genes are TRBV5-4 and TRBJ1-4, with D possibly being TRBD1 (6 bases). Sequencing used peripheral blood. DNA for the CDR3: TGTGCCAGCAGAAACCAGGGGATTAATAATGAAAAACTGTTTTTT. It encodes CASRNQGINNEKLFF.